One T cell receptor beta chain is described in this entry. There is no known antigen for this receptor. It has no much larger one-base neighbor in the sample; base qualities were not kept. The time point label for this specimen denotes: 12 months on ibrutinib. For TCR beta library preparation, approximately 2 micrograms of genomic DNA was extracted from cryopreserved PBMCs. High-throughput TCR beta sequencing was performed on longitudinal blood samples from CLL patients receiving ibrutinib monotherapy. The patients took part in an open-label, single-center phase 2 trial of ibrutinib monotherapy. The data are from a study of cytotoxic CD8 clonotypes in ibrutinib-treated CLL (dated by TCRdb to about 2021). About the full investigation: The cohort had 11 to 12 relapsed/refractory and 15 treatment-naive patients; 17 were IGHV unmutated. Partial responses were observed in approximately 24 patients and complete responses in 2; after a median follow-up of 68 months, remission was maintained in around 14 patients and progression was observed in approximately 12. Response samples were taken after a median of roughly a year on treatment, ranging from about 6 to 36 months. Samples averaged approximately 260,000 productive templates and 94,082 productive rearrangements. Of the roughly 86 participants in the trial, roughly 26 had longitudinal samples available. Cryopreserved peripheral blood mononuclear cells were collected at three points: before therapy, at response, and at either sustained remission or disease progression. All remission and progressive disease samples were collected while patients were still receiving ibrutinib. The paper as a whole reports these results and caveats: Clonality increased at ibrutinib response, stayed stable in sustained remission, and fell back toward baseline at progression. Sustained-remission and progressing patients did not have matched sampling times, and lymph node repertoires were not examined. Baseline clonality was found to be higher than that of age-matched healthy donors and was strongly correlated with circulating CD8+ T-cell counts. Public clonotypes were rare and either shrank or stayed stable during treatment, and the rise in clonality at ibrutinib response reflected expansion of private clonotypes.

On a MiSeq, deep resolution sequencing aimed for a depth between 1 in 1 million and 1 in 200,000 T cells, with each clonotype covered approximately 10x on average. The immunoSEQ hsTCRB Kit was used to generate TCR beta libraries. In the authors' own workflow: The data were analyzed with ImmunoSEQ Analyzer and ImmunoSEQ Data Assistant, and V, D and J gene assignments followed IMGT definitions. Clonality, with values ranging from 0 to 1, was calculated as one minus the normalized Shannon entropy of productive rearrangement frequencies. Public clonotype analysis was restricted to overrepresented clonotypes comprising at least 0.05% of each patient's repertoire. Approximately 13 age-matched healthy donor repertoires from immuneACCESS served as clonality controls. The table comes from immuneACCESS by way of TCRdb, which keeps in-frame sequences with V and J called. Part of the clones is missing from these tables; in studies checked, under half for an unresolved V gene and the rest for unknown reasons. For V, J and clone size, that table is used; D and trimming come from the DNA. This sample holds 110,000 to 150,000 clones; approximately 90% were observed only once. The biggest ten clones account for roughly 10% of the sample.

The CDR3 numbers 13 residues from cysteine through phenylalanine. Solely the CDR3 DNA is kept, with 39 bases framed from the first base. This chain is built from TRBV21-1 and TRBJ2-7. TRBV21-1 represents a pseudogene. The clonotype comes from a human donor with chronic lymphocytic leukemia. The specimen comprised PBMCs, sampled after 12 months of ibrutinib treatment. The CDR3 protein sequence reads: CASTRAQLYEQYF. The DNA sequence is given as TGTGCCAGCACCCGGGCCCAACTCTACGAGCAGTACTTC.